The clone carrying this T cell receptor (beta chain) has at least ten counts. Genomic DNA templated the TCR beta VDJ and CDR3 profiling. One entry per CDR3 protein, called by TCRdb with MiXCR from the reads. Of a few hundred thousand distinct CDR3 sequences listed, approximately 32% are singletons. CD8+CD57+ cell expansion had been shown by flow cytometry in patients chosen for sequencing. J gave up 3 bases and V 0 bases, and 2 bases lay outside the gene matches. The germline V gene encodes CDR1 SGHTA and CDR2 FQGTGA. This CDR3 has 16 amino acids. This sample was taken from a study of CD8+CD57+ T cells in acquired aplastic anemia.

The origin of this receptor is a human donor with aplastic anemia. The chain carries TRBV7-3 and TRBJ1-3; 10 nucleotides agree with TRBD1. The sequencing sample was made of sorted CD4+, CD8+, or CD8+CD57+ T cells (not recorded which) from PBMCs. The CDR3 spells CASSLTGTGDGNTIYF. The CDR3 DNA reads TGTGCCAGCAGCTTAACCGGGACAGGGGATGGAAACACCATATATTTT. Full variable domain (rest looked up from reference TRBV7-3 and TRBJ1-3): GAGVSQTPSNKVTEKGKYVELRCDPISGHTALYWYRQSLGQGPEFLIYFQGTGAADDSGLPNDRFFAVRPEGSVSTLKIQRTERGDSAVYLCASSLTGTGDGNTIYFGEGSWLTVV.